A selection of T cell receptor beta chains follows, all from one sample in a study of blood T cells in healthy people across ages. One entry per CDR3 protein, called by TCRdb with MiXCR from the 5' RACE reads. The sample shows 1.5 million to 2 million distinct CDR3 sequences, under 30% of them seen only once. The sequenced sample was blood. These receptors all stem from a woman aged 25 to 39 in good health. Each CDR3 is given with its conserved first and last residue.

cdr3_aa j_call v_call
CASMNPRTDTQYF TRBJ2-3 TRBV11-2
CSVKDRGCEQYF TRBJ2-7 TRBV29-1
CASSLGLAENIQYF TRBJ2-4 TRBV7-2
CASSISGQVNTEAFF TRBJ1-1 TRBV19
CSVAQRGGLHGYTF TRBJ1-2 TRBV29-1
CAISVGGGRGANVLTF TRBJ2-6 TRBV9
CSARKTSGGVSYF TRBJ2-3 TRBV20-1
CASNKNKPDEQFF TRBJ2-1 TRBV5-6
CASRRVRDTQYF TRBJ2-3 TRBV12-3/TRBV12-4
CASSRWDRRKGQYF TRBJ2-7 TRBV7-9
CAWSPGSGYTF TRBJ1-2 TRBV30
CASARDRKCGYTF TRBJ1-2 TRBV6-5
CASSYLAGVSNEQFF TRBJ2-1 TRBV7-9
CASSSPPRLAGGRETQYF TRBJ2-5 TRBV7-9
CSARQGMDNEQFF TRBJ2-1 TRBV20-1
CASRGRGAHEQYF TRBJ2-7 TRBV28
CSGLTLAGGMDTQYF TRBJ2-3 TRBV20-1
CSVEDRSTNYGYTF TRBJ1-2 TRBV29-1
CASRGGGLDRGIEKLFF TRBJ1-4 TRBV6-1
CASSKQVGFRGTDTQYF TRBJ2-3 TRBV7-3
CASSPAPQLASSTDTQYF TRBJ2-3 TRBV12-3/TRBV12-4
CASSPHQLKGGYTF TRBJ1-2 TRBV9
CSASNRGPSYEQYF TRBJ2-7 TRBV20-1
CASTLDRNYGYTF TRBJ1-2 TRBV2
CASTLGDVSNQPQHF TRBJ1-5 TRBV28
CAISESRLGRDTEAFF TRBJ1-1 TRBV10-3
CASSQWFSYEQYF TRBJ2-7 TRBV3-1
CASSRGQGVNLSNQPQHF TRBJ1-5 TRBV27
CVSRSLLAGGSTDTQYF TRBJ2-3 TRBV28
CASSRAAGETQYF TRBJ2-5 TRBV7-2
CASSRTGRMNTEAFF TRBJ1-1 TRBV3-1
CASSLGWGGVTYEQYF TRBJ2-7 TRBV7-2
CASRIGLAGPPQEDEQYF TRBJ2-7 TRBV6-8
CASSIGQSNYGYTF TRBJ1-2 TRBV5-1
CAIWSGANVLTF TRBJ2-6 TRBV10-3
CSAADKGAVGNTIYF TRBJ1-3 TRBV20-1
CGARTLAGNTDTQYF TRBJ2-3 TRBV20-1
CASSLERGLQFF TRBJ2-1 TRBV13
CANIETGIDQPQHF TRBJ1-5 TRBV6-1
CASSGQGGGIYEQFF TRBJ2-1 TRBV2
CAGSLLSQSSYNEQFF TRBJ2-1 TRBV27
CSARDLLRGKETQYF TRBJ2-5 TRBV20-1
CASPPEKPTLFF TRBJ2-1 TRBV6-8
CASNGRAPAKNIQYF TRBJ2-4 TRBV2
CSVSPGGVDQPQHF TRBJ1-5 TRBV29-1
CASSFTRAGEQFF TRBJ2-1 TRBV11-3
CASSFPGGFGYTF TRBJ1-2 TRBV5-5
CASSLIGQGRGPQHF TRBJ1-5 TRBV28
CSAFRLARESSSTDTQYF TRBJ2-3 TRBV20-1
CASSPPGGELFF TRBJ2-2 TRBV3-1
CASSLGTGAEQYF TRBJ2-7 TRBV28